This TCR beta chain stems from a study of technical replicates of blood from several donors (dated 2017 in TCRdb). The method behind the library was the immunoSEQ multiplex PCR assay. Imported from immuneACCESS, the table was reduced by TCRdb to in-frame sequences with V and J called. These copies leave out some clones; in studies compared against another copy, an unresolved V gene accounts for under half, and the cause of the remainder is not known. Within this sample are about 79,000 clones, with more than 90% of them counted one time only. Jointly, the top ten make up approximately 0.4% of the sample. A remark on this clone: This clone's antigen is unknown. No quality values exist for individual bases; no much larger clone is one base distant.

The germline V end is reduced by 4 bases and the J end by 0 bases; junction bases left unmatched: 4. Counted from cysteine to phenylalanine, this CDR3 has 15 amino acids. CDR3 DNA only is kept here, 45 bases in frame from base 1. As encoded in the germline V gene, CDR1 is LGHNA while CDR2 is YNFKEQ. The rearrangement joined TRBV4-2 to TRBJ2-3; a stretch of 7 junction bases matches TRBD2. The sample consisted of T cells isolated from PBMCs. This receptor was identified in a human donor in good health. Some clones in this sample may be carry-over from other donors' samples. The DNA sequence is TGTGCCAGCAGCCCGGGGACTATGAGCACAGATACGCAGTATTTT. Protein translation: CASSPGTMSTDTQYF.